The rows below give T cell receptor beta chains drawn from one sample of a study of blood T cell repertoires in COVID-19. Sequenced by immunoSEQ multiplex PCR; TCRdb stores in-frame clones only, minus some. This sample has roughly 250,000 clones; about four fifths occur once, and the top ten carry around 3%. Sample: peripheral blood. These receptors were obtained from a woman aged 60 to 75 with active or convalescent COVID-19. The CDR3 runs from the conserved cysteine through the conserved F or W. D genes are given only for firm matches. Some rows have no size entry. The others give once, few or many, or a class for an expanded clone.

d_call clone_size j_call v_call cdr3_aa cdr3_nt
TRBD2 NA TRBJ2-3 TRBV13 CASSLKGLAGTDTQYF TGTGCCAGCAGCTTAAAGGGACTAGCGGGCACAGATACGCAGTATTTT
NA NA TRBJ1-1 TRBV5-4 CASSRDTKKPNTEAFF TGTGCCAGCAGCAGGGACACGAAAAAACCAAACACTGAAGCTTTCTTT
TRBD2 NA TRBJ2-3 TRBV7-3 CASSLWTSGGVVDTQYF TGTGCCAGCAGCTTATGGACTAGCGGGGGGGTTGTAGATACGCAGTATTTT
TRBD1 many TRBJ1-1 TRBV7-8 CASSLRDRGSNTEAFF TGTGCCAGCAGCTTACGGGACAGGGGTAGTAACACTGAAGCTTTCTTT
NA NA TRBJ1-2 TRBV3-1/TRBV3-2 CASSQDSYTRGGYGYTF TGTGCCAGCAGCCAAGATTCCTACACACGGGGGGGCTATGGCTACACCTTC
NA NA TRBJ2-1 TRBV19 CASSMGLGLGNEQFF TGTGCCAGTAGTATGGGACTGGGTCTCGGCAATGAGCAGTTCTTC
TRBD1 NA TRBJ1-1 TRBV4-2 CASSLGGQSNTEAFF TGTGCCAGCAGCCTCGGGGGACAGTCGAACACTGAAGCTTTCTTT
TRBD2 NA TRBJ2-3 TRBV13 CASSLRGRGGGDTQYF TGTGCCAGCAGCTTAAGGGGCCGGGGGGGCGGAGATACGCAGTATTTT
NA NA TRBJ2-3 TRBV19 CASSMAGHTDTQYF TGTGCCAGTAGTATGGCGGGGCACACAGATACGCAGTATTTT
NA NA TRBJ2-3 TRBV4-1 CASGGRETDTQYF TGCGCCAGCGGGGGCAGGGAAACAGATACGCAGTATTTT
TRBD2 NA TRBJ2-3 TRBV7-2 CASSLPPGLAKHTQYF TGTGCCAGCAGCCTCCCACCGGGACTAGCAAAGCATACGCAGTATTTT
TRBD1 few TRBJ1-1 TRBV7-8 CASSRRDSVNTEAFF TGTGCCAGCAGCCGGCGGGACAGTGTGAACACTGAAGCTTTCTTT
NA once TRBJ1-2 TRBV2 CASSERGRYGYTF TGTGCCAGCAGTGAGCGGGGCCGGTATGGCTACACCTTC
TRBD1 NA TRBJ1-6 TRBV5-6 CASSLDRPNSPLHF TGTGCCAGCAGCCTGGACAGGCCTAATTCACCCCTCCACTTT
TRBD1 once TRBJ2-7 TRBV14 CASSPTGDYEQYF TGTGCCAGCAGCCCCACAGGGGACTACGAGCAGTACTTC
TRBD1 NA TRBJ1-6 TRBV4-2 CASSLQPEGQGVWDNSPLHF TGTGCCAGCAGCCTGCAACCTGAAGGACAGGGAGTTTGGGATAATTCACCCCTCCACTTT
NA NA TRBJ2-5 TRBV20-1 CSPRGTETQYF TGCAGCCCACGGGGGACAGAGACCCAGTACTTC
TRBD1 NA TRBJ2-2 TRBV7-7 CASSLVGGGTGELFF TGTGCCAGCAGCTTAGTAGGGGGCGGCACCGGGGAGCTGTTTTTT
NA NA TRBJ1-1 TRBV10-3 CAISGLQLNTEAFF TGTGCCATCAGTGGGCTCCAGTTGAACACTGAAGCTTTCTTT
TRBD1 once TRBJ1-2 TRBV7-2 CASSPRTGNNYGYTF TGTGCCAGCAGCCCCCGGACAGGCAATAACTATGGCTACACCTTC